What follows are 9 T cell receptor beta chains derived from one specimen sequenced in a study of shared clonotypes between healthy human individuals. Clones were sequenced by immunoSEQ multiplex PCR, and TCRdb holds only the in-frame ones, with some missing. The sample has some 690,000 clones, roughly 88% seen once; the top ten hold 34%. Sequencing was done on a sample of memory CD8+ T cells from PBMCs. The subset: CD45RO+ cells pooled with CCR7-negative TemRA cells. These receptor sequences come from a man aged 18-30 years in good health. Some clones in this sample may be carry-over from other donors' samples.

The CDR3 here is CASSLDTGLVWQGNTGELFF. In DNA form, the CDR3 reads TGTGCCAGCAGCTTAGATACAGGCTTGGTGTGGCAGGGGAACACCGGGGAGCTGTTTTTT. J is TRBJ2-2 and V is TRBV11-2, with D possibly matching TRBD1 (5 bases). V shed 0 bases and J shed 1 base, with 21 bases lying between them. The CDR3 runs to 20 residues. Germline V gene lookup returns CDR1 SGHAT and CDR2 FQNNGV. Full variable domain (remainder filled in from reference TRBV11-2 and TRBJ2-2): EAGVAQSPRYKIIEKRQSVAFWCNPISGHATLYWYQQILGQGPKLLIQFQNNGVVDDSQLPKDRFSAERLKGVDSTLKIQPAKLEDSAVYLCASSLDTGLVWQGNTGELFFGEGSRLTVL.

V and J are TRBV27 and TRBJ1-1; D call uncertain. The CDR3 runs 14 residues. CDR1 is MNHEY, CDR2 SMNVEV, per germline (reference sequence). The ends were cut back, 0 bases at V and 7 bases at J, with 12 bases in the middle. In DNA, the CDR3 is TGTGCCAGCAGTTTATCTTATGGCCGCCGTGAAGCTTTCTTT. Translated: CASSLSYGRREAFF.

The genes are TRBV16 and TRBJ2-3, with D hard to call. CDR1 is KGHSY and CDR2 is FQNENV in the germline V gene. Trimming took 0 bases from V and 0 from J, leaving 10 bases between them. The CDR3 spans 16 residues. CDR3 residues: CASSQSFSYSTDTQYF. The CDR3, as DNA: TGTGCCAGCAGCCAATCCTTCTCCTATAGCACAGATACGCAGTATTTT.

This clone came up once. V and J are TRBV4-1 and TRBJ2-7, with D possibly matching TRBD1 (6 bases). Germline CDR1 and CDR2: MGHRA and YSYEKL. Trimming removed 4 bases at V and 4 bases at J, with 17 bases between. The CDR3 length is 15 residues. The CDR3 nucleotides read TGCGCCAGCAGCCTAAGGGACACCTCCCCGTACGAGCAGTACTTC. It encodes CASSLRDTSPYEQYF.

The CDR3 sequence: CASSMGQGSAYNEQFF. For the CDR3, the DNA is TGTGCCAGTAGTATGGGACAGGGTTCGGCCTACAATGAGCAGTTCTTC. The chain has TRBV19 and TRBJ2-1, with TRBD1 identical over 9 bases. Trimming at V came to 3 bases and at J to 2 bases, leaving 5 bases not matched to a gene. CDR3 size: 16 residues. Germline CDR1 is LNHDA and CDR2 is SQIVND (reference sequence).

The V call is TRBV6-1, the J call TRBJ2-5, with 8 bases fitting TRBD1. Germline V gene data show CDR1 as MNHNS and CDR2 as SASEGT. The CDR3 runs to 14 residues. The V gene end was trimmed by 6 bases and the J gene end by 5 bases; junction bases not matched to a gene: 8. CDR3 protein: CASSPGQGWETQYF. DNA of the CDR3: TGTGCCAGCAGCCCCGGACAGGGTTGGGAGACCCAGTACTTC.

A note on this clone: One end of the junction is discordant with germline, which a read error may explain. V is TRBV7-9 and J is TRBJ1-1, with 9 bases lining up with TRBD1. The CDR3 extends over 13 amino acids. Germline V CDR1 and CDR2: SEHNR, FQNEAQ (reference sequence). CDR3 amino acids: CAGSLDRGTEAFF. CDR3 nucleotide sequence: TGTGCCGGCAGCCTGGACAGGGGCACTGAAGCTTTCTTT.

This clone has only one observation. The chain joins TRBV6-5 to TRBJ2-5; 10 bases fit TRBD2. Germline lookup yields CDR1 MNHEY and CDR2 SVGAGI. V gave up 6 bases and J gave up 3 bases; unmatched junction bases: 1. CDR3 size: 13 residues. The CDR3 loop reads CASRSGGEETQYF. DNA of the CDR3: TGTGCCAGCAGGAGCGGGGGGGAAGAGACCCAGTACTTC.

J is TRBJ2-1 and V is TRBV27; TRBD2 aligns across 11 bases. CDR3 size: 14 residues. Looked up from germline, CDR1 is MNHEY and CDR2 is SMNVEV (reference sequence). V lost 8 bases, J lost 5 bases, and 5 bases stayed unmatched. The CDR3 here is CASGASGRHNEQFF. The CDR3 DNA is TGTGCCAGCGGGGCTAGCGGGAGGCACAATGAGCAGTTCTTC.